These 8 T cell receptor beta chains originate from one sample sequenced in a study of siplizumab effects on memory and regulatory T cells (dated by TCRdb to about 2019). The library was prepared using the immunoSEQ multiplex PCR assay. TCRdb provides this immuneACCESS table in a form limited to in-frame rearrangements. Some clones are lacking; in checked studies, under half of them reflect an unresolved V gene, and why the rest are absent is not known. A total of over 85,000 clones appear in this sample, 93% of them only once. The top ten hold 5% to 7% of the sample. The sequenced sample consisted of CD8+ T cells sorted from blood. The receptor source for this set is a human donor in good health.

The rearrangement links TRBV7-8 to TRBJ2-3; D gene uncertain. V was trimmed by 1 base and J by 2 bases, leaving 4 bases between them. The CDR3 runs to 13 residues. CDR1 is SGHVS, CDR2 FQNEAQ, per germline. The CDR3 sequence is CASSLDLTDTQYF. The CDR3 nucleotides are TGTGCCAGCAGCTTAGACCTCACAGATACGCAGTATTTT. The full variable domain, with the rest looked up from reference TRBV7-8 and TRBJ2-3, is GAGVSQSPRYKVAKRGQDVALRCDPISGHVSLFWYQQALGQGPEFLTYFQNEAQLDKSGLPSDRFFAERPEGSVSTLKIQRTQQEDSAVYLCASSLDLTDTQYFGPGTRLTVL.

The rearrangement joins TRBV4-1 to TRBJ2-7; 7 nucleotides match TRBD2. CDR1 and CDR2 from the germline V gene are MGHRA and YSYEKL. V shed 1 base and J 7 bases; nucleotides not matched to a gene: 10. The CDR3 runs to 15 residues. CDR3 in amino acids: CASSQVRAGTGEQYF. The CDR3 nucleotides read TGCGCCAGCAGCCAAGTCCGAGCGGGAACGGGTGAGCAGTACTTC.

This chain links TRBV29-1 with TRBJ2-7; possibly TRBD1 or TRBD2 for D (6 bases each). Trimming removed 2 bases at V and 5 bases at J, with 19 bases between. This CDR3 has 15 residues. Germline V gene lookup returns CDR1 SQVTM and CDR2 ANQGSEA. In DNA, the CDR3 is TGCAGCGTTGAAATGGGATTTGGGGGGCTGGACGAGCAGTACTTC. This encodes CSVEMGFGGLDEQYF.

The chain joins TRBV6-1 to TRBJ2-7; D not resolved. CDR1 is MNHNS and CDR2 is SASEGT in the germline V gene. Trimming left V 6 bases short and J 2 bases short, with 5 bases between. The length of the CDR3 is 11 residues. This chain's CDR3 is CASRHTYEQYF. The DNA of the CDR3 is TGTGCCAGCAGGCATACCTACGAGCAGTACTTC.

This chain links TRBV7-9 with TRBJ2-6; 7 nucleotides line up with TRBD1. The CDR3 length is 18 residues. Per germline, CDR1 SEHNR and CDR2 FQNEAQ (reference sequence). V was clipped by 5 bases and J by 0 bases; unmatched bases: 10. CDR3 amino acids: CASSARDRTFSGANVLTF. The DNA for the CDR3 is TGTGCCAGCAGCGCTAGGGACAGAACCTTCTCTGGGGCCAACGTCCTGACTTTC.

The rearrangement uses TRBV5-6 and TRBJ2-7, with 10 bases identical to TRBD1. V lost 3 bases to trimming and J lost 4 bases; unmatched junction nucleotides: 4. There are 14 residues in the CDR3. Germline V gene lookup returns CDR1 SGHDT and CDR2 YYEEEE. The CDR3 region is CASSWGTGAYEQYF. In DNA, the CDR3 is TGTGCCAGCAGCTGGGGGACAGGGGCTTACGAGCAGTACTTC.

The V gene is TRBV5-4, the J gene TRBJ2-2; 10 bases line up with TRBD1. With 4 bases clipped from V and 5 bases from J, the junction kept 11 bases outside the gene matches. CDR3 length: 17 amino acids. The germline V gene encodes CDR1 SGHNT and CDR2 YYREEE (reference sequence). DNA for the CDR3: TGTGCCAGCAGCCCGAATCCGGGACAGGGGACTACCGGGGAGCTGTTTTTT. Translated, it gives CASSPNPGQGTTGELFF.

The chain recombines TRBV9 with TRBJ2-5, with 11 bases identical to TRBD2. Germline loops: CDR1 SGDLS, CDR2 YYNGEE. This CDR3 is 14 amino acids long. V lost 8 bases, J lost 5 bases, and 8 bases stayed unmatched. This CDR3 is CASNSGRAGETQYF. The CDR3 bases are TGTGCCAGTAATAGCGGGAGGGCCGGGGAGACCCAGTACTTC.